The sample holds one count of the clone carrying this T cell receptor (beta chain). Trimming left V 6 bases short and J 3 bases short, with 12 bases between. The length of the CDR3 is 13 residues. Per the germline V gene, CDR1 is MNHEY and CDR2 is SMNVEV (reference sequence). This sample was taken from a study of tumour-infiltrating T cells in Burkitt lymphoma. Here immunoSEQ multiplex PCR was the method, and the copy in TCRdb shows in-frame clones only, minus some. The data contain roughly 13,000 clones, roughly 80% of them singletons. Input material: tumor tissue. This chain joins TRBV27 and TRBJ2-7; D remains ambiguous. The receptor was derived from a human donor with diffuse large B-cell lymphoma. The CDR3 DNA reads TGTGCCAGCAGCCTCCCAGGCCTCTACGAGCAGTACTTC. This sequence encodes CASSLPGLYEQYF.